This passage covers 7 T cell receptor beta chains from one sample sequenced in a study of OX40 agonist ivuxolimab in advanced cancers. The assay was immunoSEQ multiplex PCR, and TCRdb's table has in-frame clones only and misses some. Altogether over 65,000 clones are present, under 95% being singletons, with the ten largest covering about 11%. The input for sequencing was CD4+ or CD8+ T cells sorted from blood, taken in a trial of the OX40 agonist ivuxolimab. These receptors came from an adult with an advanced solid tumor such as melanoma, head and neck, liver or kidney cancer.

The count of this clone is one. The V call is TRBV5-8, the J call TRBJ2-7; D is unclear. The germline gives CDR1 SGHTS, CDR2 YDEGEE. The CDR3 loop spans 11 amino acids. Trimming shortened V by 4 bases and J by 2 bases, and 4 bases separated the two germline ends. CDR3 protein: CASSPTYEQYF. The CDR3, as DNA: TGTGCCAGCAGCCCGACCTACGAGCAGTACTTC.

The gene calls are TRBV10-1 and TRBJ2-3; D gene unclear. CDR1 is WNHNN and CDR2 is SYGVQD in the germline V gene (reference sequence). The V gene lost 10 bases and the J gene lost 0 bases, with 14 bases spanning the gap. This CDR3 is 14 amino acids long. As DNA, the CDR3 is TGCGCCACCAGGAGCCAGACTAGCACAGATACGCAGTATTTT. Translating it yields CATRSQTSTDTQYF.

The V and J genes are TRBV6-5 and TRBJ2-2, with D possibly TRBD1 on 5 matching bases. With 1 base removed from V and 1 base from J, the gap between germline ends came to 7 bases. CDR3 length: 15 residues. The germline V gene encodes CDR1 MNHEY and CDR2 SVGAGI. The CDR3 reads CASSYYRLNTGELFF. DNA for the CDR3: TGTGCCAGCAGTTACTACAGGCTGAACACCGGGGAGCTGTTTTTT.

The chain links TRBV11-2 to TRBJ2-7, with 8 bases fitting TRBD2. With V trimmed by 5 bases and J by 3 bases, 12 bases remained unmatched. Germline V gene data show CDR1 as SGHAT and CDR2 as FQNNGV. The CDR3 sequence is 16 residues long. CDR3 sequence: CASSPTRGGPFYEQYF. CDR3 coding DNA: TGTGCCAGCAGCCCGACCCGGGGGGGGCCTTTCTACGAGCAGTACTTC.

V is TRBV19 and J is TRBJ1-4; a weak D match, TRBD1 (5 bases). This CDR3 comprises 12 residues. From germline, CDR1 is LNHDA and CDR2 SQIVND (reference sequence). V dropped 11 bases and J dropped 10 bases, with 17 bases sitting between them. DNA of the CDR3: TGTGCCTCGGGACCCTCCCCGGTAAAACTGTTTTTT. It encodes CASGPSPVKLFF.

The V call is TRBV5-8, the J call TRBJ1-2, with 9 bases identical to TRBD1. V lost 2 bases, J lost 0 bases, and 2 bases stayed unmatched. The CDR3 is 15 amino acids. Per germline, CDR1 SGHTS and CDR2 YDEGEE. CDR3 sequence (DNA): TGTGCCAGCAGCTTCAGGACAGGGGCTAACTATGGCTACACCTTC. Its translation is CASSFRTGANYGYTF.

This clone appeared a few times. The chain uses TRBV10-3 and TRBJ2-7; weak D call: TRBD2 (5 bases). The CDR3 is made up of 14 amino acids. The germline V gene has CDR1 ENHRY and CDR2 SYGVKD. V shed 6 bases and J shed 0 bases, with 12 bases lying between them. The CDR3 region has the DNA TGTGCCATCAGGGTGGAGGCCACCTCCTACGAGCAGTACTTC. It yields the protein CAIRVEATSYEQYF.